Listed below are T cell receptor beta chains from one sample, sequenced in a study of cytomegalovirus exposure and HLA in healthy donors. Produced via immunoSEQ multiplex PCR; TCRdb's table is partial and in-frame only. This sample has over 100,000 clones, with roughly 85% found just once. Specimen: PBMCs. The receptor set was obtained from a man aged 40-49 years in good health and CMV-seronegative. The CDR3 runs from the conserved cysteine through the conserved F or W. Each record gives: D gene, clone size, V gene, J gene, CDR3 DNA, CDR3 protein. A D gene is named only where the DNA matches it firmly. Clone size is stated in some rows and not others, as once, few, many or a class when expanded.

D gene: TRBD2
clone size: NA
V gene: TRBV7-2
J gene: TRBJ2-3
CDR3 DNA: TGTGCCAGCAGCCCGCGGAGGGGCAGCGGGGGGGATACGCAGTATTTT
CDR3 protein: CASSPRRGSGGDTQYF

D gene: TRBD1
clone size: once
V gene: TRBV9
J gene: TRBJ2-7
CDR3 DNA: TGTGCCAGCAACGACCTGGGGGACAGCTACGAGCAGTACTTC
CDR3 protein: CASNDLGDSYEQYF

D gene: TRBD1
clone size: NA
V gene: TRBV27
J gene: TRBJ1-2
CDR3 DNA: TGTGCCAGCAGCCCCACCCCGGACAGGCCCGGGGGCTACACCTTC
CDR3 protein: CASSPTPDRPGGYTF

D gene: NA
clone size: NA
V gene: TRBV2
J gene: TRBJ2-2
CDR3 DNA: TGTGCCAGGGGGGGACTCCGGGGTAGCACCGGGGAGCTGTTTTTT
CDR3 protein: CARGGLRGSTGELFF

D gene: TRBD2
clone size: NA
V gene: TRBV5-1
J gene: TRBJ2-3
CDR3 DNA: TGCGCCAGCAGCTTGGAGTACGGACTAGCGGGGGATACAGATACGCAGTATTTT
CDR3 protein: CASSLEYGLAGDTDTQYF

D gene: NA
clone size: NA
V gene: TRBV21-1
J gene: TRBJ2-1
CDR3 DNA: TGTGCCAGCAGCAAAACCGCGGGGGGCCCCTCCTACAATGAGCAGTTCTTC
CDR3 protein: CASSKTAGGPSYNEQFF

D gene: TRBD1
clone size: NA
V gene: TRBV9
J gene: TRBJ2-7
CDR3 DNA: TGTGCCAGCAGCGTAGTACAGGGGGCTGGCGAGCAGTACTTC
CDR3 protein: CASSVVQGAGEQYF

D gene: NA
clone size: NA
V gene: TRBV7-2
J gene: TRBJ2-7
CDR3 DNA: TGTGCCAGCAGCAGGTCGACAGCGTATGCGCAGTACTTC
CDR3 protein: CASSRSTAYAQYF

D gene: TRBD2
clone size: NA
V gene: TRBV5-1
J gene: TRBJ2-3
CDR3 DNA: TGCGCCAGCAGCTTGGGGCTAGCGGGGGGGCCCCATACGCAGTATTTT
CDR3 protein: CASSLGLAGGPHTQYF

D gene: TRBD2
clone size: NA
V gene: TRBV14
J gene: TRBJ2-3
CDR3 DNA: TGTGCCAGCAGCCAAGATTTAAGCGGGGGCACAGATACGCAGTATTTT
CDR3 protein: CASSQDLSGGTDTQYF

D gene: TRBD2
clone size: once
V gene: TRBV6-4
J gene: TRBJ2-3
CDR3 DNA: TGTGCCAGCAGTGCCACCCTTAGCGGGGGGTTGACAGATACGCAGTATTTT
CDR3 protein: CASSATLSGGLTDTQYF

D gene: NA
clone size: NA
V gene: TRBV7-7
J gene: TRBJ2-3
CDR3 DNA: TGTGCTAGCAGCACGGGTCGGCTTGATACGCAGTATTTT
CDR3 protein: CASSTGRLDTQYF

D gene: TRBD2
clone size: NA
V gene: TRBV7-2
J gene: TRBJ2-5
CDR3 DNA: TGTGCCAGCAGCACCGGACTAGCGGGGACGAAAGAGACCCAGTACTTC
CDR3 protein: CASSTGLAGTKETQYF

D gene: TRBD1
clone size: NA
V gene: TRBV27
J gene: TRBJ1-2
CDR3 DNA: TGTGCCAGCAGTTCGACGGACAGGCGGAGGGATGGCTACACCTTC
CDR3 protein: CASSSTDRRRDGYTF

D gene: TRBD2
clone size: NA
V gene: TRBV28
J gene: TRBJ2-7
CDR3 DNA: TGTGCCAGCAGTATGTCAGCGGGGGCCTCTGCGCGATACGAGCAGTACTTC
CDR3 protein: CASSMSAGASARYEQYF

D gene: NA
clone size: few
V gene: TRBV7-8
J gene: TRBJ2-2
CDR3 DNA: TGTGCCAGCAGCTTAGCCGGAGGACAGACCGGGGAGCTGTTTTTT
CDR3 protein: CASSLAGGQTGELFF

D gene: TRBD2
clone size: NA
V gene: TRBV9
J gene: TRBJ2-3
CDR3 DNA: TGTGCCAGCAGCCCCGGGGGAATAGCGGGGGGAAGCACAGATACGCAGTATTTT
CDR3 protein: CASSPGGIAGGSTDTQYF

D gene: NA
clone size: NA
V gene: TRBV19
J gene: TRBJ2-3
CDR3 DNA: TGTGCCAGTAGTGTTGCGGAAACAGATACGCAGTATTTT
CDR3 protein: CASSVAETDTQYF

D gene: TRBD2
clone size: NA
V gene: TRBV5-1
J gene: TRBJ2-3
CDR3 DNA: TGCGCCAGCAGCTTGGCATCAGAACGGGGGGGCCGCACAGATACGCAGTATTTT
CDR3 protein: CASSLASERGGRTDTQYF

D gene: NA
clone size: NA
V gene: TRBV10-1
J gene: TRBJ1-2
CDR3 DNA: TGCGCCAGCAGTCGGGACACGAACTATGGCTACACCTTC
CDR3 protein: CASSRDTNYGYTF

D gene: NA
clone size: NA
V gene: TRBV7-2
J gene: TRBJ1-3
CDR3 DNA: TGTGCCAGCAGCTTTGGGGGGGCTGGCTCTGGAAACACCATATATTTT
CDR3 protein: CASSFGGAGSGNTIYF

D gene: NA
clone size: NA
V gene: TRBV5-8
J gene: TRBJ1-1
CDR3 DNA: TGTGCCAGCAGCTTGGACCTATTGAACACTGAAGCTTTCTTT
CDR3 protein: CASSLDLLNTEAFF

D gene: TRBD1
clone size: NA
V gene: TRBV5-8
J gene: TRBJ2-1
CDR3 DNA: TGTGCCAGCAGCGTAAGGACAGGGAATGAGCAGTTCTTC
CDR3 protein: CASSVRTGNEQFF

D gene: NA
clone size: NA
V gene: TRBV18
J gene: TRBJ1-1
CDR3 DNA: TGTGCCAGCTCTGGACAGATAAACACTGAAGCTTTCTTT
CDR3 protein: CASSGQINTEAFF

D gene: TRBD1
clone size: NA
V gene: TRBV11-1
J gene: TRBJ2-7
CDR3 DNA: TGTGCCAGCAGCTTACAGCCGGGACAGGGGGCGTACGAGCAGTACTTC
CDR3 protein: CASSLQPGQGAYEQYF

D gene: NA
clone size: NA
V gene: TRBV9
J gene: TRBJ1-1
CDR3 DNA: TGTGCCAGCAACAAAGGGGAGGGGGTACGTATGAACACTGAAGCTTTCTTT
CDR3 protein: CASNKGEGVRMNTEAFF

D gene: NA
clone size: NA
V gene: TRBV9
J gene: TRBJ2-3
CDR3 DNA: TGTGCCAGCAGCGTAGGTCCTCGGGGCACAGATACGCAGTATTTT
CDR3 protein: CASSVGPRGTDTQYF

D gene: NA
clone size: NA
V gene: TRBV9
J gene: TRBJ1-4
CDR3 DNA: TGTGCCAGCAGCCCGGGACTGACGTTTGAAAAACTGTTTTTT
CDR3 protein: CASSPGLTFEKLFF

D gene: NA
clone size: few
V gene: TRBV29-1
J gene: TRBJ1-2
CDR3 DNA: TGCAGCGTCCCCATGTGGGGGGCTAACTATGGCTACACCTTC
CDR3 protein: CSVPMWGANYGYTF

D gene: TRBD1
clone size: NA
V gene: TRBV11-1
J gene: TRBJ2-3
CDR3 DNA: TGTGCCAGCAGCCCCCGGACAGGCCTCCACACAGATACGCAGTATTTT
CDR3 protein: CASSPRTGLHTDTQYF

D gene: TRBD1
clone size: NA
V gene: TRBV27
J gene: TRBJ1-6
CDR3 DNA: TGTGCCAGCAGTTTATATGCACCGGGACAGGGGAATTCACCCCTCCACTTT
CDR3 protein: CASSLYAPGQGNSPLHF

D gene: NA
clone size: once
V gene: TRBV5-1
J gene: TRBJ2-3
CDR3 DNA: TGCGCCAGCAGCTTGTCAGGCTCTGGAGATACGCAGTATTTT
CDR3 protein: CASSLSGSGDTQYF

D gene: NA
clone size: NA
V gene: TRBV9
J gene: TRBJ1-2
CDR3 DNA: TGTGCCAGCAGCTTGCAGGGTTCTGGCTACACCTTC
CDR3 protein: CASSLQGSGYTF

D gene: TRBD1
clone size: NA
V gene: TRBV4-1
J gene: TRBJ2-7
CDR3 DNA: TGCGCCAGCAGCCGACAGGGAGATGTGGAGCAGTACTTC
CDR3 protein: CASSRQGDVEQYF

D gene: TRBD1
clone size: NA
V gene: TRBV28
J gene: TRBJ1-2
CDR3 DNA: TGTGCCAGCAGTCAGGGGACAGGGGTAGGTGGCTACACCTTC
CDR3 protein: CASSQGTGVGGYTF

D gene: NA
clone size: NA
V gene: TRBV7-6
J gene: TRBJ1-1
CDR3 DNA: TGTGCCAGCAGCTTAGAGGCCCGAGGGACGACAGGAATGAACACTGAAGCTTTCTTT
CDR3 protein: CASSLEARGTTGMNTEAFF

D gene: TRBD2
clone size: NA
V gene: TRBV7-9
J gene: TRBJ2-1
CDR3 DNA: TGTGCCAGCAGGGAAGGGACTAGCGGGGGTTTCTACAATGAGCAGTTCTTC
CDR3 protein: CASREGTSGGFYNEQFF

D gene: NA
clone size: NA
V gene: TRBV13
J gene: TRBJ1-1
CDR3 DNA: TGTGCCAGCAGCCCGCGGGACGACACTGAAGCTTTCTTT
CDR3 protein: CASSPRDDTEAFF

D gene: NA
clone size: NA
V gene: TRBV19
J gene: TRBJ1-2
CDR3 DNA: TGTGCCAGTAGTATTGGAACAGGCTCCGTAAAATACTATGGCTACACCTTC
CDR3 protein: CASSIGTGSVKYYGYTF